This T cell receptor (beta chain) was profiled in a study of CD8+ T cells in alopecia areata. The CDR3 sequence is 15 residues long. V lost 4 bases and J lost 3; bases outside the gene matches: 6. Germline CDR1 and CDR2: SGHNT and YYREEE (reference sequence). cDNA prepared by RNA extraction and subsequent reverse transcription served as the template for sequencing. Libraries were prepared by immunoSEQ multiplex PCR; TCRdb keeps only in-frame clonotypes and omits some of them. The sample has 200,000 to 250,000 clones; about two fifths are singletons. Treatment meaning: oral pan-JAK inhibitor, 5-10 mg twice daily.

The input for sequencing was CD4+ T cells sorted from blood, taken at roughly week 30, from a patient treated with tofacitinib. The rearrangement joins TRBV5-4 to TRBJ1-2; 10 bases agree with TRBD1. The source is a human donor with alopecia areata. In nucleotides, the CDR3 is TGTGCCAGCAGCCATAGGGGACAGGGGTACTATGGCTACACCTTC. Its translation is CASSHRGQGYYGYTF.